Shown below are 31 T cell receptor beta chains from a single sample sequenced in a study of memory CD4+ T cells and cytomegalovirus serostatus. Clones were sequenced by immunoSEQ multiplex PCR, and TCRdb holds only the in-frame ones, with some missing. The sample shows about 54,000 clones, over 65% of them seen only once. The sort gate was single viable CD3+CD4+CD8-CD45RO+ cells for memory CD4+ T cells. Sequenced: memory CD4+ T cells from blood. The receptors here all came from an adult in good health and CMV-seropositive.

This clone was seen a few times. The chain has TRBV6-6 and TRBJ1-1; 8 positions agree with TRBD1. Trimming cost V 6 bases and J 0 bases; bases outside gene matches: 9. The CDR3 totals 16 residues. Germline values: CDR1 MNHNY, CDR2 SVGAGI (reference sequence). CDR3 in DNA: TGTGCCAGCAGCTCCGGACAGGGTGTAATGAACACTGAAGCTTTCTTT. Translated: CASSSGQGVMNTEAFF.

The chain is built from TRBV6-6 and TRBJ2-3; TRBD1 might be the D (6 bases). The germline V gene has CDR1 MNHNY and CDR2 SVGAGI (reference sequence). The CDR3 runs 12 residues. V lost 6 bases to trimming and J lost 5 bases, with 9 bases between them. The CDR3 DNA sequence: TGTGCCAGCAGCCAAGGGGGAGATACGCAGTATTTT. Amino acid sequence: CASSQGGDTQYF.

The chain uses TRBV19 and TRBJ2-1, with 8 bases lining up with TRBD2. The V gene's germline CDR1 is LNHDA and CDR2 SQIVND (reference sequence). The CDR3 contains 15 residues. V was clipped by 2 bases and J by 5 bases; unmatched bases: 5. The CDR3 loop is CASSIFSGTHNEQFF. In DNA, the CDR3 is TGTGCCAGTAGTATATTTAGCGGGACGCACAATGAGCAGTTCTTC.

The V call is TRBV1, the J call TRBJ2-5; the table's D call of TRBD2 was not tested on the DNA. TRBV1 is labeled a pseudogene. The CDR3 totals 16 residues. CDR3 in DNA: TGCACCAGCAGCCAAGAGGGACTAGGGGGAAAAGAGACCCAGTACTTC. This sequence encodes CTSSQEGLGGKETQYF.

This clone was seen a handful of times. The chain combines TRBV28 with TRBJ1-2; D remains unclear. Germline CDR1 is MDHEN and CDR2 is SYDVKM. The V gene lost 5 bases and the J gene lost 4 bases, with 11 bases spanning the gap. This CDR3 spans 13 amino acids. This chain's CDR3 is CASSATDPYGYTF. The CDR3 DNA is TGTGCCAGCAGTGCAACAGATCCCTATGGCTACACCTTC.

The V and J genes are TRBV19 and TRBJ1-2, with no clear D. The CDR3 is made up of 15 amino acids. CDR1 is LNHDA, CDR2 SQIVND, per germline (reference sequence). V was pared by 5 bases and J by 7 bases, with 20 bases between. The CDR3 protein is CASSPRGGYRFGYTF. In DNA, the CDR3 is TGTGCCAGTAGTCCCCGTGGCGGGTACCGTTTTGGCTACACCTTC.

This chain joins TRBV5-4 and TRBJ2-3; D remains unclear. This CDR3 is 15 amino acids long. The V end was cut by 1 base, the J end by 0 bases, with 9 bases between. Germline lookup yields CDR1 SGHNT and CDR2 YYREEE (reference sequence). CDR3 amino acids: CASSLWRASTDTQYF. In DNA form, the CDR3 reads TGTGCCAGCAGCTTGTGGAGAGCTAGCACAGATACGCAGTATTTT.

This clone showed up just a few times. DNA of the CDR3: TGCGCCAGCAGCTACGGCGCCCGACACTCGAACACTGAAGCTTTCTTT. Protein product: CASSYGARHSNTEAFF. The chain links TRBV5-1 to TRBJ1-1; D not certain. Trimming cost V 3 bases and J 1 base, with 16 bases left between them. This CDR3 has 16 residues. Germline assignment: CDR1 SGHRS and CDR2 YFSETQ.

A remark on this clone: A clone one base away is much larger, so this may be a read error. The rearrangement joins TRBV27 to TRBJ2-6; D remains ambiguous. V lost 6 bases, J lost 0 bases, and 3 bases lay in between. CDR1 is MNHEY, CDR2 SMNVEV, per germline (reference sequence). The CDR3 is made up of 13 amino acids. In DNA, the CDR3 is TGTGCCAGCAGCTACTCTGGGGCCAACGTCCTGACTTTC. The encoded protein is CASSYSGANVLTF.

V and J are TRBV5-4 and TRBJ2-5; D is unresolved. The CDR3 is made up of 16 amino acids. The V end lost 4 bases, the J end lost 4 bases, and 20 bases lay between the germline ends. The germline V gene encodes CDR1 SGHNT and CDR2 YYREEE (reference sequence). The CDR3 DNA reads TGTGCCAGCAGCCTCACACCGGGCCGCACGCGAGAGACCCAGTACTTC. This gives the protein CASSLTPGRTRETQYF.

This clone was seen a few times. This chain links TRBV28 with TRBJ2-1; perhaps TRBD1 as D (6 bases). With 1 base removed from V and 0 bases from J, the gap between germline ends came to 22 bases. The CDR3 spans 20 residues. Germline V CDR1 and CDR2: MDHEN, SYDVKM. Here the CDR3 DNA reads TGTGCCAGCAGTTTATTTTACTTGTGGGGGCGGGCCAGCTCCTACAATGAGCAGTTCTTC. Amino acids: CASSLFYLWGRASSYNEQFF.

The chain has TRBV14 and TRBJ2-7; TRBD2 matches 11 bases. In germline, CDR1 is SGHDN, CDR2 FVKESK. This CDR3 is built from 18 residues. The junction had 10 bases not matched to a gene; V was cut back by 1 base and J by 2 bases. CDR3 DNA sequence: TGTGCCAGCAGCCAAGTATTCCCCATAGCGGGAGGGCCCTACGAGCAGTACTTC. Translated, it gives CASSQVFPIAGGPYEQYF.

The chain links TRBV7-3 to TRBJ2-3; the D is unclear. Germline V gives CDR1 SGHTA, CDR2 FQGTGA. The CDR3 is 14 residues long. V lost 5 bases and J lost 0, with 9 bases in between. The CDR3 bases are TGTGCCAGCAGCCCAGGAATTAGCACAGATACGCAGTATTTT. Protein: CASSPGISTDTQYF. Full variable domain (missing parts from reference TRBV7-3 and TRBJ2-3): GAGVSQTPSNKVTEKGKYVELRCDPISGHTALYWYRQSLGQGPEFLIYFQGTGAADDSGLPNDRFFAVRPEGSVSTLKIQRTERGDSAVYLCASSPGISTDTQYFGPGTRLTVL.

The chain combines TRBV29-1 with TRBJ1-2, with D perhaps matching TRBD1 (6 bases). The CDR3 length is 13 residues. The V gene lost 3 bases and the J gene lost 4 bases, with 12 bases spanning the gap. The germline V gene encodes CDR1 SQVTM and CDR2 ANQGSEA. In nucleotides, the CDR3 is TGCAGCGTTGAGATGGACAGTCGCTATGGCTACACCTTC. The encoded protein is CSVEMDSRYGYTF.

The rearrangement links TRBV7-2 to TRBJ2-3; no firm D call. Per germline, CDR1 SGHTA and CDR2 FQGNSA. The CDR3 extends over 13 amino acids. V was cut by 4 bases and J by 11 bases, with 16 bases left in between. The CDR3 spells CASSSTGMGEQYF. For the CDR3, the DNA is TGTGCCAGCAGCTCCACTGGTATGGGTGAGCAGTATTTT. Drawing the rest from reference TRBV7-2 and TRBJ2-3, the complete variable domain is GAGVSQSPSNKVTEKGKDVELRCDPISGHTALYWYRQSLGQGLEFLIYFQGNSAPDKSGLPSDRFSAERTGGSVSTLTIQRTQQEDSAVYLCASSSTGMGEQYFGPGTRLTVL.

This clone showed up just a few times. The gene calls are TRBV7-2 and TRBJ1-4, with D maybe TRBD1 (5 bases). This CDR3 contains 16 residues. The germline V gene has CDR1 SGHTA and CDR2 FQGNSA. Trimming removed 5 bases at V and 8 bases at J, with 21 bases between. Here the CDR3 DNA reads TGTGCCAGCAGCGGGTCCTCGGGGCAGGCAGGCGAAAAACTGTTTTTT. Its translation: CASSGSSGQAGEKLFF.

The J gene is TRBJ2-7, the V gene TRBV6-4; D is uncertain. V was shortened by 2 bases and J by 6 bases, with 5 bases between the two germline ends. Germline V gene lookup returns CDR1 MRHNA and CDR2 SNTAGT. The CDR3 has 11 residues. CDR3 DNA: TGTGCCAGCAGTGACCCTCCCGAGCAGTACGTC. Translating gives CASSDPPEQYV.

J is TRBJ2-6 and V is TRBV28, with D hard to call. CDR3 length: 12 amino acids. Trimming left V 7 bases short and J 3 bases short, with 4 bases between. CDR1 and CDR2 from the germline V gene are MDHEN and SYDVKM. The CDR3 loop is CASKGGANVLTF. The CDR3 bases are TGTGCCAGCAAAGGTGGGGCCAACGTCCTGACTTTC.

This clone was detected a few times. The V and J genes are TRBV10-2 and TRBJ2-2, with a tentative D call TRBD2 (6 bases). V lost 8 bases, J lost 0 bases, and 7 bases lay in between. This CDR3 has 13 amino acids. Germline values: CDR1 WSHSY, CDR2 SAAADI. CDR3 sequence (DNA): TGCGCCAGCGGGACTCCGAACACCGGGGAGCTGTTTTTT. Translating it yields CASGTPNTGELFF.

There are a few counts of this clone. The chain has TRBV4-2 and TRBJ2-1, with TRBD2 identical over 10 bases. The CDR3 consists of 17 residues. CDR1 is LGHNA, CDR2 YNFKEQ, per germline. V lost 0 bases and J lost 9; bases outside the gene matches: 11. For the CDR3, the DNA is TGTGCCAGCAGCCAAGATCCTAGCGGGAGCCTACGGGGTGAGCAGTTCTTC. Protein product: CASSQDPSGSLRGEQFF.

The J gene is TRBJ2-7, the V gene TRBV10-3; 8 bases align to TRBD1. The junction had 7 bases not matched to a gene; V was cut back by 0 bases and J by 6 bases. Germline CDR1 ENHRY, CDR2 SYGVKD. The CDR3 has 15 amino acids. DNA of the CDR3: TGTGCCATCAGTGAGTCGACAGGGGCGGCGTCCGAGCAGTACTTC. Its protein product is CAISESTGAASEQYF.

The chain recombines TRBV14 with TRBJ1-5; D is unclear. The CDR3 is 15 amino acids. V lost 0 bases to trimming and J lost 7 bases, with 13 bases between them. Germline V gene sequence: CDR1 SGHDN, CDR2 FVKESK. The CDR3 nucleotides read TGTGCCAGCAGCCAAGAAGAAAGGGTCGGGCAGCCCCAGCATTTT. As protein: CASSQEERVGQPQHF.

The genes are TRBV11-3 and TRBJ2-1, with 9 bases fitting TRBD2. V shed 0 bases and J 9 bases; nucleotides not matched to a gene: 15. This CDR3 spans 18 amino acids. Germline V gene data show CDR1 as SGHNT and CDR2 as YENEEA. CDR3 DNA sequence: TGTGCCAGCAGCTTAGATCAGGGGGGGACTAGCCGTCTTGGTGAGCAGTTCTTC. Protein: CASSLDQGGTSRLGEQFF. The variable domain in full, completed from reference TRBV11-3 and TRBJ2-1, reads EAGVVQSPRYKIIEKKQPVAFWCNPISGHNTLYWYLQNLGQGPELLIRYENEEAVDDSQLPKDRFSAERLKGVDSTLKIQPAELGDSAVYLCASSLDQGGTSRLGEQFFGPGTRLTVL.

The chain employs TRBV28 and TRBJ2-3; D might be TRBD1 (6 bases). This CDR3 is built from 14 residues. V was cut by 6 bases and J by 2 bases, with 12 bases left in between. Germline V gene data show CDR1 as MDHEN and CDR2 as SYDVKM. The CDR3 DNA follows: TGTGCCAGCAGACTAGGGGGACCCACAGATACGCAGTATTTT. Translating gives CASRLGGPTDTQYF.

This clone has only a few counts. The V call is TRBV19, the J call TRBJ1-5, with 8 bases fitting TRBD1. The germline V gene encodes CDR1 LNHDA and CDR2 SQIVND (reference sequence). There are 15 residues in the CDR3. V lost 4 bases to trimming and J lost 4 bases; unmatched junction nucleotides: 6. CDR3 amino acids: CASSKTGDSNQPQHF. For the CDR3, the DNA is TGTGCCAGTAGTAAGACAGGGGATTCAAATCAGCCCCAGCATTTT.

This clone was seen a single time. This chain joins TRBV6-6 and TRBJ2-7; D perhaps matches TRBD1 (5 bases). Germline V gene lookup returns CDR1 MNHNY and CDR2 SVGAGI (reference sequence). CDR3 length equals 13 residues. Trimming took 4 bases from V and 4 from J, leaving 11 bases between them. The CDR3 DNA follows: TGTGCCAGCAGTTCTCCCCCAGGGTACGAGCAGTACTTC. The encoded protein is CASSSPPGYEQYF.

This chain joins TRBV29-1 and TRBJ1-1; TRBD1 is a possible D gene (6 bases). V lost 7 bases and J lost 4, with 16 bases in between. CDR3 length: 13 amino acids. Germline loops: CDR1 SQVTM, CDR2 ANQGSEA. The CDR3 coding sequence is TGCAGCGCCCGGAGACAGGAGTCCACTGAAGCTTTCTTT. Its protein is CSARRQESTEAFF.

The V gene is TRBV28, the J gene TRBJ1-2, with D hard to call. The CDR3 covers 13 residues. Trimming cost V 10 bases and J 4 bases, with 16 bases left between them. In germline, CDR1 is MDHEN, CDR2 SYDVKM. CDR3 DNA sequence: TGTGCCACAGCACGCGGTCTTGCCTATGGCTACACCTTC. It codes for CATARGLAYGYTF.

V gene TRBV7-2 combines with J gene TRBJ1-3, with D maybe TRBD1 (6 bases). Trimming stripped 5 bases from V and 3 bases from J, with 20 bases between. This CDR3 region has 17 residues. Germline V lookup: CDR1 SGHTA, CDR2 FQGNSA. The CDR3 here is CASSHAPRGANGNTIYF. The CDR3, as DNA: TGTGCCAGCAGCCACGCACCCCGGGGGGCTAATGGAAACACCATATATTTT.

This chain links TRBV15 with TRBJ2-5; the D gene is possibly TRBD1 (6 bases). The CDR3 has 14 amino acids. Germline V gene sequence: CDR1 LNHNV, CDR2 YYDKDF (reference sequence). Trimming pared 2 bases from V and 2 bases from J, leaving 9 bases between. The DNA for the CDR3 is TGTGCCACCAGCAGAAGACAGGTACAAGAGACCCAGTACTTC. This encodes CATSRRQVQETQYF.

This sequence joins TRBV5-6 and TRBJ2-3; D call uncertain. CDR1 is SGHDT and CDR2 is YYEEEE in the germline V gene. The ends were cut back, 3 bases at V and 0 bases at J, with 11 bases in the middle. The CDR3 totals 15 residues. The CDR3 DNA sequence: TGTGCCAGCAGCTCCCGGTGGTCTAGCACAGATACGCAGTATTTT. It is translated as CASSSRWSSTDTQYF.